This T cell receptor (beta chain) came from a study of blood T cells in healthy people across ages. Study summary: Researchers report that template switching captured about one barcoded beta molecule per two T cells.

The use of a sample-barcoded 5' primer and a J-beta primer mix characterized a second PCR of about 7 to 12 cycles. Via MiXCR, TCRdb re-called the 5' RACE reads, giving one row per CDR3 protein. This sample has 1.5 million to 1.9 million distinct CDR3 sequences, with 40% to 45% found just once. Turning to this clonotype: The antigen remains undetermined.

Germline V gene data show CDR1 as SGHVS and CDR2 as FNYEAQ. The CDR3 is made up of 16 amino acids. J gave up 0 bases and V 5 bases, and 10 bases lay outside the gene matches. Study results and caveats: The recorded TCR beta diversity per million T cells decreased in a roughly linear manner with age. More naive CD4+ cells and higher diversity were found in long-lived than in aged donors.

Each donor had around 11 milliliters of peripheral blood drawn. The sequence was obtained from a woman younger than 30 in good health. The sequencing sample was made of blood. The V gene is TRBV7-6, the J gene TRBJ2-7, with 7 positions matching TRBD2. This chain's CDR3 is CASSTPISGYSYEQYF. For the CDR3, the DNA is TGTGCCAGCAGCACGCCCATTAGCGGGTACTCCTACGAGCAGTACTTC.